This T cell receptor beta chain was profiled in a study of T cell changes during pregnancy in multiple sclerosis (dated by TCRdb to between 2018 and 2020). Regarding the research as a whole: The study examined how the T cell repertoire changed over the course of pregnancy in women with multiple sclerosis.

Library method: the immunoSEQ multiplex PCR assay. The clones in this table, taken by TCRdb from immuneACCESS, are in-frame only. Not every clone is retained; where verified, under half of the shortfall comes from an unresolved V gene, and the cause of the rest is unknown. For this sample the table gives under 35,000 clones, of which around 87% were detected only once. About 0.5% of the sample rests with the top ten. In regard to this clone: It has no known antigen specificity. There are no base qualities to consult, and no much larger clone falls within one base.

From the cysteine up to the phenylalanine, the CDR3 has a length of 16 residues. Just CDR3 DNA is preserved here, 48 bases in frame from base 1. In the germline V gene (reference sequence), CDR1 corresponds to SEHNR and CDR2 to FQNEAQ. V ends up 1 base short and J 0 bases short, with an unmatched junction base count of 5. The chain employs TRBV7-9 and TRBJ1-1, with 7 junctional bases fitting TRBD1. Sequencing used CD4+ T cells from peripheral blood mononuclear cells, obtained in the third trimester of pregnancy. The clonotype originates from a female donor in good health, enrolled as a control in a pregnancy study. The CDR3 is CASSLGDRILNTEAFF. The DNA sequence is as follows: TGTGCCAGCAGCTTAGGGGACAGAATTTTGAACACTGAAGCTTTCTTT.